This T cell receptor beta chain appears in the sequencing data of a study of blood T cell repertoires in COVID-19. Germline assignment: CDR1 MGHRA and CDR2 YSYEKL. The ends lost 0 bases at V and 4 bases at J; junction bases unmatched: 12. The CDR3 has 19 residues. Sequencing used immunoSEQ multiplex PCR; TCRdb keeps in-frame clones, though not all of them. In the table there are fewer than 250,000 clones, approximately 86% of which are singletons. Sequencing input: peripheral blood. This receptor was obtained from a woman aged 55-70 years with active or convalescent COVID-19. The chain recombines TRBV4-1 with TRBJ1-1; 12 bases are a match to TRBD1. Written as DNA, the CDR3 is TGCGCCAGCAGCCAAGAATTAATCCGGGACAGGGGGCTGGTCACTGAAGCTTTCTTT. Residues: CASSQELIRDRGLVTEAFF.